This T cell receptor (beta chain) was sequenced in a study of post-analysis software for immune sequencing data. Only a few counts were recorded for this clonotype. What it binds is unknown. Study-wide findings and caveats: Elevated frequency relative to controls characterized about 5 TRBV segments in patients, TRBV5-6, TRBV5-1 and TRBV20-1 among them.

Germline V CDR1 and CDR2: SGHRS, YFSETQ. The CDR3 runs to 13 residues. V lost 2 bases and J 2 bases, leaving 8 bases between the germline ends. The library was made from cDNA and included unique molecular identifiers. It was from about 0.98 to 11 million T cells that approximately 500,000 cDNA molecules came. TCRdb re-derived calls from the PCR reads in MiXCR, one entry per CDR3 protein. The data contain roughly 200,000 distinct CDR3 sequences, roughly 30% of them seen just once; the ten biggest clones take up about 3.4%. The chain is built from TRBV5-1 and TRBJ2-7; D unresolved. Sequenced material: blood. The receptor comes from a girl aged 2-17 years with multiple sclerosis. CDR3 in DNA: TGCGCCAGCAGCTTCCGGCAGGCCTACGAGCAGTACTTC. As protein: CASSFRQAYEQYF.